The 21 T cell receptor beta chains listed next were all sequenced from one sample in a study of cytomegalovirus exposure and HLA in healthy donors. In the PCR, 60 Vbeta and 13 Jbeta primers were used. Produced via immunoSEQ multiplex PCR; TCRdb's table is partial and in-frame only. The data hold fewer than 250,000 clones, with approximately 88% observed a single time. The sequenced sample consisted of PBMCs. These receptors came from a boy between 2 and 10 years old in good health and CMV-seronegative.

This clone was picked up one time. The chain carries TRBV29-1 and TRBJ2-7; D not certain. This CDR3 has 12 residues. The V gene lost 2 bases and the J gene lost 2 bases, with 7 bases spanning the gap. Germline lookup yields CDR1 SQVTM and CDR2 ANQGSEA. The CDR3 coding sequence is TGCAGCGTTGAACTAGTTCCCTACGAGCAGTACTTC. Residues: CSVELVPYEQYF.

The genes are TRBV11-2 and TRBJ2-1, with D possibly matching TRBD1 (6 bases). This CDR3 has 15 residues. Trimming pared 5 bases from V and 3 bases from J, leaving 14 bases between. Germline V gene data show CDR1 as SGHAT and CDR2 as FQNNGV. CDR3 sequence (DNA): TGTGCCAGCAGCCAGGGGTCAGGATACTACAATGAGCAGTTCTTC. This sequence encodes CASSQGSGYYNEQFF.

The V gene is TRBV5-1, the J gene TRBJ1-1, with TRBD1 matching 11 bases. The V gene's germline CDR1 is SGHRS and CDR2 YFSETQ. The CDR3 contains 16 residues. The V segment lost 4 bases and the J segment 2 bases; nucleotides outside the gene matches: 7. The CDR3 loop reads CASSRGQGGGNTEAFF. In DNA form, the CDR3 reads TGCGCCAGCAGCCGGGGACAGGGGGGCGGAAACACTGAAGCTTTCTTT.

J is TRBJ1-3 and V is TRBV30; D uncertain. Germline CDR1 reads GTSNPN; CDR2 reads SVGIG (reference sequence). The CDR3 runs to 14 residues. V was shortened by 4 bases and J by 0 bases, with 10 bases between the two germline ends. The CDR3 sequence is CAWTVGGSGNTIYF. The CDR3 DNA follows: TGTGCCTGGACAGTAGGCGGCTCTGGAAACACCATATATTTT. The variable domain in full, completed from reference TRBV30 and TRBJ1-3, reads SQTIHQWPATLVQPVGSPLSLECTVEGTSNPNLYWYRQAAGRGLQLLFYSVGIGQISSEVPQNLSASRPQDRQFILSSKKLLLSDSGFYLCAWTVGGSGNTIYFGEGSWLTVV.

This chain links TRBV18 with TRBJ2-7; TRBD2 agrees at 14 bases. CDR1 is KGHSH, CDR2 LQKENI, per germline. This CDR3 spans 16 amino acids. V trimming: 3 bases; J trimming: 6 bases; junction bases outside the gene matches: 7. CDR3: CASSPGTSGSGGEQYF. DNA of the CDR3: TGTGCCAGCTCACCCGGGACTAGCGGGAGTGGTGGCGAGCAGTACTTC.

This rearrangement joins TRBV29-1 to TRBJ2-1; the match to TRBD2 covers 10 bases. CDR1 SQVTM and CDR2 ANQGSEA come from the germline V gene. The CDR3 spans 16 residues. V was pared by 1 base and J by 6 bases, with 9 bases of the junction left unmatched. CDR3 loop: CSVEGWSGRAINEQFF. The CDR3 coding sequence is TGCAGCGTTGAAGGGTGGAGCGGGAGGGCCATCAATGAGCAGTTCTTC.

This chain uses TRBV11-3 with TRBJ2-1, with D possibly matching TRBD1 (6 bases). Germline V gene sequence: CDR1 SGHNT, CDR2 YENEEA. Trimming shortened V by 4 bases and J by 0 bases, and 16 bases separated the two germline ends. The CDR3 has 17 amino acids. The CDR3 DNA sequence: TGTGCCAGCAGCTCTTCCTACAGGGTTAGCTCCTACAATGAGCAGTTCTTC. Translating it yields CASSSSYRVSSYNEQFF. Full variable domain (outside the CDR3, taken from reference TRBV11-3 and TRBJ2-1): EAGVVQSPRYKIIEKKQPVAFWCNPISGHNTLYWYLQNLGQGPELLIRYENEEAVDDSQLPKDRFSAERLKGVDSTLKIQPAELGDSAVYLCASSSSYRVSSYNEQFFGPGTRLTVL.

The chain carries TRBV15 and TRBJ2-3, with 8 bases fitting TRBD2. This CDR3 is 18 amino acids long. J was trimmed by 3 bases and V by 5 bases; bases with no gene match: 16. Germline V CDR1 and CDR2: LNHNV, YYDKDF (reference sequence). The CDR3 DNA follows: TGTGCCACCAGCGCCAAGACGGGGGGGGGCCTAGGGACAGATACGCAGTATTTT. This translates into CATSAKTGGGLGTDTQYF.

This clone was observed once. The chain carries TRBV4-2 and TRBJ2-3; no reliable D call. The CDR3 loop spans 17 amino acids. Looked up from germline, CDR1 is LGHNA and CDR2 is YNFKEQ. V was cut by 0 bases and J by 1 base, with 14 bases left in between. This CDR3 reads CASSQEVLPSGTDTQYF. The CDR3 DNA follows: TGTGCCAGCAGCCAAGAGGTCTTACCCAGCGGCACAGATACGCAGTATTTT.

CDR3 sequence reads: CASSRGNHEQYF. The CDR3 DNA reads as TGTGCCAGCTCGAGAGGGAACCACGAGCAGTACTTC. J is TRBJ2-7 and V is TRBV6-5, with D possibly being TRBD2 (5 bases). This CDR3 is built from 12 residues. Germline V gene data show CDR1 as MNHEY and CDR2 as SVGAGI. Trimming removed 8 bases at V and 5 bases at J, with 13 bases between.

The rearrangement uses TRBV6-6 and TRBJ1-2; unclear D gene. The CDR3 sequence is 13 residues long. V dropped 2 bases and J dropped 3 bases, with 7 bases sitting between them. Germline lookup yields CDR1 MNHNY and CDR2 SVGAGI (reference sequence). DNA of the CDR3: TGTGCCAGCAGTTACCAGCGCGACTATGGCTACACCTTC. It codes for CASSYQRDYGYTF.

This clone has only a few counts. Other DNA sequences from this sample encode an identical CDR3 as well. CDR3 bases: TGTGCCTGGAGTGTACAGGTGAACACTGAAGCTTTCTTT. It codes for CAWSVQVNTEAFF. The genes are TRBV30 and TRBJ1-1; D might be TRBD1 (5 bases). Germline loops: CDR1 GTSNPN, CDR2 SVGIG (reference sequence). CDR3 length: 13 residues. Trimming removed 0 bases from V and 0 bases from J, with 5 bases in between.

This chain uses TRBV29-1 with TRBJ1-2; 7 bases align to TRBD1. The germline CDR1 and CDR2 sequences are SQVTM and ANQGSEA. J gave up 3 bases and V 5 bases, and 6 bases lay outside the gene matches. This CDR3 is 13 amino acids long. The CDR3 protein is CSVYRGSYYGYTF. For the CDR3, the DNA is TGCAGCGTTTACAGGGGATCCTACTATGGCTACACCTTC.

This clone was seen a handful of times. The chain joins TRBV6-5 to TRBJ1-1; perhaps TRBD1 as D (5 bases). Trimming removed 0 bases at V and 2 bases at J, with 10 bases between. The germline V gene has CDR1 MNHEY and CDR2 SVGAGI. The CDR3 runs to 15 residues. The CDR3 DNA reads as TGTGCCAGCAGTTACTCGGTGGGGGGTAACACTGAAGCTTTCTTT. Its translation: CASSYSVGGNTEAFF.

This clone was seen a few times. This rearrangement joins TRBV6-5 to TRBJ1-1, with 8 bases matching TRBD1. The ends lost 6 bases at V and 2 bases at J; junction bases unmatched: 5. This CDR3 spans 14 amino acids. Looked up from germline, CDR1 is MNHEY and CDR2 is SVGAGI. The CDR3 DNA reads TGTGCCAGCAGGGAACAGGGGGATAACACTGAAGCTTTCTTT. This codes for CASREQGDNTEAFF.

In its sample, this clone was seen a few times. The J gene is TRBJ1-4, the V gene TRBV7-6; 7 nucleotides line up with TRBD1. J was trimmed by 5 bases and V by 5 bases; bases with no gene match: 14. Per germline, CDR1 SGHVS and CDR2 FNYEAQ. There are 17 residues in the CDR3. The CDR3 DNA sequence: TGTGCCAGCAGCGAACGAGGAGAGACAGGGAGAAATGAAAAACTGTTTTTT. Translated, it gives CASSERGETGRNEKLFF.

The J gene is TRBJ2-3, the V gene TRBV6-6, with D possibly being TRBD2 (6 bases). Trimming took off 5 bases at V and 0 bases at J, with 15 bases between the two ends. Per germline, CDR1 MNHNY and CDR2 SVGAGI (reference sequence). The CDR3 spans 16 residues. CDR3 nucleotide sequence: TGTGCCAGCAGTCCCCGAGGGAGCGGGAGCACAGATACGCAGTATTTT. This sequence encodes CASSPRGSGSTDTQYF.

The chain recombines TRBV21-1 with TRBJ1-4; the listed D gene, TRBD1, was not tested against the DNA. TRBV21-1 counts as a pseudogene. The CDR3 loop spans 19 amino acids. CDR3 DNA: TGTGCCAGCAGCGCATCTCCGGGACAGGGGGGCGCTCCTAATGAAAAACTGTTTTTT. The encoded protein is CASSASPGQGGAPNEKLFF.

In its sample, this clone was seen a few times. The chain links TRBV6-1 to TRBJ1-1; no reliable D call. Germline V gene data show CDR1 as MNHNS and CDR2 as SASEGT. This CDR3 is 13 amino acids long. The ends were cut back, 8 bases at V and 10 bases at J, with 20 bases in the middle. This CDR3 reads CASESSTLPGAFF. CDR3 DNA: TGTGCCAGCGAGAGCAGCACTTTACCGGGAGCTTTCTTT.

This sequence joins TRBV7-2 and TRBJ1-5; D gene ambiguous. Germline V lookup: CDR1 SGHTA, CDR2 FQGNSA. V lost 2 bases to trimming and J lost 0 bases, with 8 bases between them. The CDR3 is 15 residues long. The chain's CDR3 is CASSLIAHSNQPQHF. The CDR3 DNA reads TGTGCCAGCAGCTTAATTGCACATAGCAATCAGCCCCAGCATTTT.

The chain uses TRBV9 and TRBJ1-3; 7 bases are a match to TRBD1. V lost 4 bases and J lost 2; bases outside the gene matches: 3. CDR1 is SGDLS, CDR2 YYNGEE, per germline. This CDR3 spans 14 amino acids. CDR3 sequence (DNA): TGTGCCAGCAGCAGCACAGGGGCTGGAAACACCATATATTTT. This gives the protein CASSSTGAGNTIYF.